This T cell receptor beta chain comes out of a study of T cells after yellow fever vaccination. TCRdb re-derived calls from the 5' RACE reads in MiXCR, one entry per CDR3 protein. This sample has more than 350,000 distinct CDR3 sequences, with 11% found just once. Trimming took off 1 base at V and 2 bases at J, with 15 bases between the two ends. Germline CDR1 and CDR2: SGHVS and FNYEAQ. The CDR3 length is 16 residues. This material consisted of PBMCs, taken on the day of the first yellow fever vaccination. The TCR comes from a man younger than 35 who received the YFV17D yellow fever vaccine. The chain combines TRBV7-6 with TRBJ2-7, with D possibly called TRBD1 or TRBD2 (6 bases each). CDR3 sequence: CASSLGPGAGTYEQYF. CDR3 DNA sequence: TGTGCCAGCAGCTTAGGACCGGGGGCCGGGACCTACGAGCAGTACTTC.